What follows describes a single T cell receptor (beta chain). Its matching antigen is unknown. Using immunoSEQ multiplex PCR, the repertoire was profiled, and TCRdb retains in-frame clones only, with some absent. The data hold roughly 40,000 clones, with approximately 88% observed a single time. The sample originates from a study of T cell responses to AZD1222 COVID-19 vaccine. Study-level findings and limits: Vaccine-associated CD4 TCRs spanned spike, dominant at 160-218 and 743-854.

Germline CDR1 reads LGHDT; CDR2 reads YNNKEL (reference sequence). V lost 5 bases and J 3 bases, leaving 4 bases between the germline ends. The CDR3 contains 11 residues. The sample in question was peripheral blood, obtained 28 days after the second AZD1222 dose. The clonotype was recovered from an adult who received the AZD1222 COVID-19 vaccine. V and J are TRBV3-1 (or the pseudogene TRBV3-2) and TRBJ1-2; D unclear. The CDR3 DNA is TGTGCCAGCAGCGACTACTATGGCTACACCTTC. This gives the protein CASSDYYGYTF.